This TCR beta chain was recovered during a study of patients and donors after allogeneic stem cell transplantation (TCRdb year 2020). The CDR3 measures 16 amino acids from cysteine to phenylalanine. Just the 48-base CDR3 DNA is kept, in frame starting at base 1. The junction shows trimming of 1 base on V and 4 bases on J, plus 11 bases between the germline ends. CDR1 and CDR2 were assigned from the germline V gene as SGHTA and FQGNSA. The method was RT-PCR. These reads were obtained on a NextSeq 550. TCRdb redid the processing of the public reads, applying fastp at Q25 and MiXCR, and retained in-frame beta chains. Merged by CDR3 protein, the rows form single entries marked with the most common genes and DNA. This sample holds some 880,000 distinct CDR3 sequences; around 17% were observed only once. The top ten clonotypes cover roughly 6% of the sample. For this clonotype: Its binding antigen is unknown. Base quality data are lacking; no much larger clone is found one base away.

Material: blood, either unsorted or a sorted T cell fraction (not recorded which). The clonotype comes from a human donor who was either an allogeneic HSCT recipient or a stem cell or donor lymphocyte infusion donor (not recorded which). It is not recorded whose cells these are; they may come from a transplant donor. The chain joins TRBV7-2 to TRBJ2-6; the D gene is perhaps TRBD2, from 5 matching bases. The DNA sequence is as follows: TGTGCCAGCAGCTTAGACAGACTAATGGGGGCCAACGTCCTGACTTTC. The resulting protein is CASSLDRLMGANVLTF.